This TCR beta chain is from a study of Ad26.COV2.S vaccination and SARS-CoV-2 variants (TCRdb year 2021). Describing the broader study: Vaccine-arm donors came from COV1001, a multicentre, randomized, double-blind, placebo-controlled phase I-IIa trial of Ad26.COV2.S in healthy adults. Ad26.COV2.S was given intramuscularly at 5x10^10 or 1x10^11 viral particles, as a single shot or as two shots 56 days apart. TCRbeta repertoire sequencing was used to assess the specificity and breadth of SARS-CoV-2-reactive T cell receptors after Ad26.COV2.S vaccination. The TCR-sequenced set comprised around 30 samples: about 19 Ad26.COV2.S vaccine recipients, 5 placebo recipients and 8 SARS-CoV-2 convalescent individuals. Trial participants were randomized into five groups of five: low-dose or high-dose Ad26.COV2.S given once or twice, or placebo on both occasions. Investigators did not know the trial group allocation while performing experiments and assessing outcomes. What the work shows at the level of the full study, not this receptor alone: Spike-specific TCR breadth was higher in Ad26.COV2.S recipients than in placebo recipients (P = 0.0014). Non-spike TCR breadth was comparable between vaccine and placebo recipients, consistent with the vaccine containing only spike. The study was not powered to compare responses between vaccine doses or regimens. After vaccination, spike-specific CD8+ and CD4+ T cell responses were reported to show substantial breadth. It was noted by the authors that total T cell responses may have been underestimated by the TCR breadth and depth analyses.

The immunoSEQ Assay was used to sequence TCRbeta CDR3 regions. After extraction, genomic DNA underwent amplification by bias-controlled multiplex PCR, followed by high-throughput sequencing. The authors processed their data as follows. To quantify the absolute abundance of every unique TCRbeta CDR3 region, sequences were collapsed and filtered. T cell fraction was estimated by normalizing TCRbeta template counts to usable DNA, which was measured by amplifying reference genes present in all nucleated cells. Repertoire TCRs were annotated as SARS-CoV-2-specific by exact matching of V gene, CDR3 amino acid sequence and J gene to a known reactive TCR set. The reference SARS-CoV-2 TCR set was derived from MIRA and filtered for enrichment in COVID-19-positive ImmuneCODE repertoires, a step that removed public or cross-reactive TCRs. Using the MIRA antigens, annotated TCRs were further analysed by specific ORF or by position within an ORF. Breadth was defined as annotated unique rearrangements over total unique productive rearrangements; depth was the summed frequency of those rearrangements. Two-sided Wilcoxon rank-sum tests were applied when comparing TCR breadth between groups. This immuneACCESS table, as held by TCRdb, lists in-frame sequences with V and J called but not all clones. Of the missing ones, under half trace to an unresolved V gene in checked studies; the others have no known cause. The DNA was the basis for D and trimming; V, J and clone size are from that table. The sample includes more than 400,000 clones, with about 90% observed a single time. In total, the top ten clones hold more than 3.5% of the sample.

The treatment or condition label corresponds to: some 19 received Ad26.COV2.S at low or high dose, single or two shots; 5 received placebo; per-sample allocation not given. Repertoires of vaccine and placebo recipients were sequenced from samples collected on day 63 after the first injection. In Cohort 1b, some 25 adults aged 18-55 years were enrolled at a single site in Boston, USA, between 29 July and 7 August 2020. As a vaccine, Ad26.COV2.S was a replication-incompetent adenovirus type 26 vector that expressed a prefusion-stabilized SARS-CoV-2 spike protein derived from the original Wuhan strain. The germline V gene supplies CDR1 MDHEN and CDR2 SYDVKM. The CDR3 goes from the cysteine to the phenylalanine over 16 residues. The only DNA kept is the CDR3, 48 bases in frame from the first base. Ends trimmed: V by 5 bases, J by 5 bases; bases unmatched to a gene: 12. In the case of this clone: Its antigen remains undetermined. The input lacks base qualities; no much larger clone sits a single base away.

The sequence derives from a person aged 18-60 years who received the Ad26.COV2.S COVID-19 vaccine or a placebo. The chain is assembled from TRBV28 and TRBJ2-3, and 8 junctional nucleotides match TRBD2. Specimen: peripheral blood, collected in a trial of Ad26.COV2.S vaccine versus placebo. CDR3 region: CASSGSGRVPQDTQYF. The sequenced DNA: TGTGCCAGCAGTGGGTCCGGGAGGGTACCACAAGATACGCAGTATTTT.